The 10 T cell receptor beta chains listed next were all sequenced from one sample in a study of Tregs in tolerant kidney transplant recipients. Data came from immunoSEQ multiplex PCR; TCRdb stores just in-frame clones and leaves some out. The sample yields around 78,000 clones, 85% to 95% seen once. The sample in question was Tregs from blood, obtained before the transplant. The receptors here all came from a human donor who received a combined kidney and bone marrow transplant.

The chain is built from TRBV30 and TRBJ1-1, with D hard to call. V was cut by 2 bases and J by 1 base, with 8 bases left in between. The CDR3 contains 13 residues. Germline V gives CDR1 GTSNPN, CDR2 SVGIG (reference sequence). The CDR3 sequence is CAWSLNPNTEAFF. As DNA, the CDR3 is TGTGCCTGGAGTTTGAACCCGAACACTGAAGCTTTCTTT.

The chain combines TRBV7-8 with TRBJ2-4, with D perhaps TRBD2 (6 bases). The ends were cut back, 0 bases at V and 3 bases at J, with 18 bases in the middle. The germline CDR1 and CDR2 sequences are SGHVS and FQNEAQ. The CDR3 sequence is 18 residues long. In nucleotides, the CDR3 is TGTGCCAGCAGCTTAGCCGCGGGAACCCTTTGGGGCAAAAACATTCAGTACTTC. Translation gives CASSLAAGTLWGKNIQYF.

CDR3 DNA: TGCGCCAGCAGCTATACTAGCGGGAGCTCCTACAATGAGCAGTTCTTC. Its protein is CASSYTSGSSYNEQFF. V is TRBV5-1 and J is TRBJ2-1; 11 bases fit TRBD2. From germline, CDR1 is SGHRS and CDR2 YFSETQ. This CDR3 has 16 residues. V dropped 3 bases and J dropped 0; count of bases not matched to a gene: 2.

This chain uses TRBV6-6 with TRBJ2-7; 7 nucleotides agree with TRBD2. There are 13 residues in the CDR3. V dropped 8 bases and J dropped 2; count of bases not matched to a gene: 6. The germline gives CDR1 MNHNY, CDR2 SVGAGI (reference sequence). CDR3 region: CASGGGVPYEQYF. CDR3 sequence (DNA): TGTGCCAGCGGGGGAGGGGTTCCCTACGAGCAGTACTTC.

J is TRBJ1-2 and V is TRBV5-8; 9 nucleotides agree with TRBD1. CDR1 is SGHTS, CDR2 YDEGEE, per germline. Losses at the gene ends were 3 bases for V and 0 bases for J; bases not matched to a gene: 3. The CDR3 loop spans 15 amino acids. CDR3 protein: CASSSGDRANYGYTF. CDR3 nucleotide sequence: TGTGCCAGCAGCTCGGGGGACAGGGCTAACTATGGCTACACCTTC. The whole variable domain, filled in from reference TRBV5-8 and TRBJ1-2, reads EAGVTQSPTHLIKTRGQQATLRCSPISGHTSVYWYQQALGLGLQFLLWYDEGEERNRGNFPPRFSGRQFPNYSSELNVNALELEDSALYLCASSSGDRANYGYTFGSGTRLTVV.

V is TRBV7-2 and J is TRBJ2-3; 13 bases are a match to TRBD2. This CDR3 contains 17 residues. Germline CDR1 is SGHTA and CDR2 is FQGNSA. V shed 5 bases, J shed 4 bases, and the junction held 9 bases outside the gene matches. In nucleotides, the CDR3 is TGTGCCAGCAGCCTACGAACTAGCGGGAGGGTGGCAGATACGCAGTATTTT. This sequence encodes CASSLRTSGRVADTQYF. The full variable domain, its missing parts supplied by reference TRBV7-2 and TRBJ2-3, is GAGVSQSPSNKVTEKGKDVELRCDPISGHTALYWYRQSLGQGLEFLIYFQGNSAPDKSGLPSDRFSAERTGGSVSTLTIQRTQQEDSAVYLCASSLRTSGRVADTQYFGPGTRLTVL.

The genes are TRBV2 and TRBJ2-1, with D possibly being TRBD2 (5 bases). Germline-derived CDR1 and CDR2 are SNHLY and FYNNEI. Trimming took off 0 bases at V and 8 bases at J, with 14 bases between the two ends. This CDR3 has 15 residues. CDR3 residues: CASSEAGVPIDEQFF. The DNA of the CDR3 is TGTGCCAGCAGTGAAGCGGGAGTCCCCATCGATGAGCAGTTCTTC.

The chain links TRBV4-1 to TRBJ1-3; weak D call: TRBD1 (5 bases). Germline-derived CDR1 and CDR2 are MGHRA and YSYEKL. Trimming removed 4 bases from V and 0 bases from J, with 16 bases in between. This CDR3 is built from 17 residues. In DNA, the CDR3 is TGCGCCAGCAGCCCCCTAGTGACAGCCGGCTCTGGAAACACCATATATTTT. Translating gives CASSPLVTAGSGNTIYF.

The V call is TRBV5-1, the J call TRBJ2-3; 7 positions match TRBD2. The V and J ends lost 5 bases and 0 bases, in that order; junction bases with no gene match: 0. The CDR3 spans 13 residues. Germline V gene lookup returns CDR1 SGHRS and CDR2 YFSETQ. The CDR3 spells CASRAGSTDTQYF. CDR3 coding DNA: TGCGCCAGCAGAGCGGGGAGCACAGATACGCAGTATTTT.

V gene TRBV14 combines with J gene TRBJ1-4; weak D call: TRBD1 (5 bases). CDR1 SGHDN and CDR2 FVKESK come from the germline V gene. The CDR3 has 14 residues. The V gene lost 4 bases and the J gene lost 10 bases, with 16 bases spanning the gap. This CDR3 is CASSRDVSEGKLFF. The CDR3 region has the DNA TGTGCCAGCAGCCGGGACGTCTCGGAGGGAAAACTGTTTTTT.